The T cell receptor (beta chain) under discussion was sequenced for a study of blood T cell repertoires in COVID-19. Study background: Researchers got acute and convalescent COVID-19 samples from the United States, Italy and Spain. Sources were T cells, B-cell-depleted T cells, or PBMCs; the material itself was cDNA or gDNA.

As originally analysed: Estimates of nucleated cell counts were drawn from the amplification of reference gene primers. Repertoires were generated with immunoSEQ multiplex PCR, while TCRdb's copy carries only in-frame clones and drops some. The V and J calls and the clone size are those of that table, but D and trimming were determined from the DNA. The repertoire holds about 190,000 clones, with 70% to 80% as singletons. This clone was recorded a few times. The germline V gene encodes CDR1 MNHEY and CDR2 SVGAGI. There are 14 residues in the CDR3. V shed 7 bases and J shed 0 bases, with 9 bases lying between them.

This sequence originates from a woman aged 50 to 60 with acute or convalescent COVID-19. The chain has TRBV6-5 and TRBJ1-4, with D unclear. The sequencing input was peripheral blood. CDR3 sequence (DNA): TGTGCCAGCAAGATCGGTGCAACTAATGAAAAACTGTTTTTT. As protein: CASKIGATNEKLFF.